This TCR beta chain is from a study of brain T cells in children with intractable seizures. Whole-study results and caveats: Viral specificity was inferred only from CDR3 similarity; HCMV serostatus was unknown. Known viral epitope-specific CDR3s closely matched each case's top public brain CDR3.

Here immunoSEQ multiplex PCR was the method, and the copy in TCRdb shows in-frame clones only, minus some. The sample shows some 3,500 clones, about 78% of them seen only once. Worth noting for this clone: The antigen is unknown.

The sequenced cases were selected for having the highest brain T cell transcript signatures. Before surgery, patients took at least one anti-epileptic drug. The sample was resected brain tissue, taken at surgery. This sequence originates from a girl aged 2 to 10 with Rasmussen encephalitis and intractable seizures.

The CDR3: CATSDLQSNQPQHF. The CDR3 bases are TGTGCCACCAGTGATTTGCAAAGCAATCAGCCCCAGCATTTT. This chain links TRBV24-1 with TRBJ1-5, with D unclear. The CDR3 loop spans 14 amino acids. CDR1 and CDR2 (germline): KGHDR, SFDVKD. V was shortened by 0 bases and J by 1 base, with 3 bases between the two germline ends.